A selection of T cell receptor beta chains follows, all from one sample in a study of response to subunit inactivated influenza vaccine. TCRdb independently ran MiXCR on the RT-PCR reads; one entry per CDR3 protein. Here the sample spans 200,000 to 300,000 distinct CDR3 sequences, about 12% being singletons. This specimen consisted of non-naive T cells sorted from PBMCs, obtained less than 15 days before vaccination. The receptors originated from a man aged 50 to 59 who received an inactivated influenza vaccine. Both conserved end residues are trimmed from each CDR3.

TRBJ2-4,TRBV12-3/TRBV12-4,ASRGQGQNIQY
TRBJ2-7,TRBV4-1,ASSQRRGADSYEQY
TRBJ1-6,TRBV20-1,SARANPLTGISSPLH
TRBJ2-7,TRBV5-1,ASSLGQGENEQY
TRBJ1-4,TRBV20-1,SAGQGSEKLF
TRBJ1-2,TRBV29-1,SVRRQSDYGYT
TRBJ1-4,TRBV7-9,ASSLGGTGIEKLF
TRBJ2-1,TRBV27,ASSPLEPYYNEQF
TRBJ1-4,TRBV6-1,ASRTVNNEKLF
TRBJ2-6,TRBV4-1,ASSQYYSGANVLT
TRBJ2-1,TRBV24-1,ATSDSYTRNEQF
TRBJ2-1,TRBV7-9,ASSSRQVSRNEQF
TRBJ2-3,TRBV11-2,ASSQTTGGLTDTQY
TRBJ1-6,TRBV4-3,ASSQAWGQVNSPLH
TRBJ2-5,TRBV5-1,ASSMGQGGETQY
TRBJ2-1,TRBV18,ASSPTRAGNEQF
TRBJ2-1,TRBV5-1,ASSSITNNEQF
TRBJ2-4,TRBV7-6,ASSLGPLRRGPAKNIQY
TRBJ2-1,TRBV7-2,ASSFRQGSYNEQF
TRBJ2-1,TRBV11-1,ASSLSFLRRRGTYNEQF
TRBJ2-5,TRBV11-2,ASSLTRVGETQY
TRBJ1-2,TRBV27,ASSRRQEEYGYT
TRBJ2-3,TRBV27,ASSLYAGTSGTDTQY
TRBJ2-2,TRBV5-1,ASSLIPGDGTGELF
TRBJ2-7,TRBV20-1,SARDIGQGSYAYEQY
TRBJ2-1,TRBV20-1,SAELDRGYEQF
TRBJ2-2,TRBV28,ASRQGYGELF
TRBJ1-2,TRBV7-8,ASSPQGGYGYT
TRBJ2-2,TRBV3-1,ASSQDRVAGAGELF
TRBJ2-1,TRBV7-9,ASSPTGRYYNEQF
TRBJ1-2,TRBV12-3/TRBV12-4,ARSPTRSYGYT
TRBJ2-7,TRBV4-2,ASSLPGQSSYEQY
TRBJ2-2,TRBV6-1,ASYALKMGELF
TRBJ2-7,TRBV12-3/TRBV12-4,ASSSSRTSAYEQY
TRBJ1-6,TRBV12-3/TRBV12-4,ASSGDINSPLH
TRBJ1-1,TRBV29-1,SGRGQANTEAF
TRBJ2-7,TRBV12-3/TRBV12-4,ASSFGAGEQY
TRBJ2-4,TRBV3-1,ASSPRTGTSDKNIQY
TRBJ1-1,TRBV20-1,SAPKGSTEAF